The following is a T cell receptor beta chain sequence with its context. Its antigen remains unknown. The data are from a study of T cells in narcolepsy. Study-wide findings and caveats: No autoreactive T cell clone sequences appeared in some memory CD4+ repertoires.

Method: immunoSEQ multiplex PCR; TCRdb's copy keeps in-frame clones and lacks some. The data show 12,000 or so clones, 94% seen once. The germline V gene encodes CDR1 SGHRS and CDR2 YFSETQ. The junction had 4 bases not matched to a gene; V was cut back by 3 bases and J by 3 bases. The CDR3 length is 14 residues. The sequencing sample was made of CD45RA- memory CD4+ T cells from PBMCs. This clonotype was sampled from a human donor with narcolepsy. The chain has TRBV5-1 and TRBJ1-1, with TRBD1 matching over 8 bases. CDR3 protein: CASSSRGQDTEAFF. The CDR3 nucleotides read TGCGCCAGCAGCTCCAGGGGGCAGGACACTGAAGCTTTCTTT.